A single sample is the source of the 22 T cell receptor beta chains below, sequenced in a study of identifying expanded T cells in peripheral blood. Method: immunoSEQ multiplex PCR; TCRdb's copy keeps in-frame clones and lacks some. The data hold approximately 58,000 clones, with approximately 89% observed a single time. The sequenced material came from blood. These receptors all stem from a person aged 18-70 years in good health.

J is TRBJ1-1 and V is TRBV5-1, with a possible D match to TRBD1 (6 bases). The CDR3 consists of 14 residues. From germline, CDR1 is SGHRS and CDR2 YFSETQ. V lost 3 bases, J lost 11 bases, and 20 bases lay in between. Written as DNA, the CDR3 is TGCGCCAGCAGCTCCGGACAGTTCACCTCGTTGGCTTTCTTT. Translated, it gives CASSSGQFTSLAFF.

The chain combines TRBV28 with TRBJ2-2; D ambiguous. This CDR3 region has 12 residues. V was shortened by 6 bases and J by 6 bases, with 8 bases between the two germline ends. CDR1 and CDR2 from the germline V gene are MDHEN and SYDVKM. The CDR3 nucleotides are TGTGCCAGCAGCCGGGCCTCCGGGGAGCTGTTTTTT. It yields the protein CASSRASGELFF.

The chain joins TRBV27 to TRBJ2-1, with TRBD2 matching over 7 bases. Trimming cost V 5 bases and J 4 bases; bases outside gene matches: 5. The CDR3 is made up of 14 amino acids. CDR1 is MNHEY, CDR2 SMNVEV, per germline (reference sequence). The CDR3 DNA reads as TGTGCCAGCAGTCCATGGGGGGGGTACAATGAGCAGTTCTTC. It is translated as CASSPWGGYNEQFF.

This clone has only one observation. This chain joins TRBV9 and TRBJ2-5; D is possibly TRBD1 or TRBD2 (5 bases each). Trimming stripped 0 bases from V and 3 bases from J, with 15 bases between. The CDR3 is made up of 16 amino acids. The germline V gene encodes CDR1 SGDLS and CDR2 YYNGEE. The CDR3 bases are TGTGCCAGCAGCGTAGCTGGGGGAACTGAGGAAGAGACCCAGTACTTC. This encodes CASSVAGGTEEETQYF.

The table lists this clone with a count of one. The chain couples TRBV12-5 to TRBJ2-6; tentative D call: TRBD1 (5 bases). V lost 0 bases to trimming and J lost 0 bases, with 18 bases between them. Per germline, CDR1 LGHNT and CDR2 FRNRAP. The CDR3 length is 20 residues. The CDR3 sequence is CASGLVLGGRAVSGANVLTF. As DNA, the CDR3 is TGTGCTAGTGGTTTGGTATTGGGTGGCAGGGCTGTCTCTGGGGCCAACGTCCTGACTTTC.

The rearrangement links TRBV5-1 to TRBJ2-5; D tentatively reads TRBD1 or TRBD2 (5 bases each). Germline V gives CDR1 SGHRS, CDR2 YFSETQ. The CDR3 covers 14 residues. The V and J ends lost 9 bases and 2 bases respectively, with 17 bases between them. CDR3 residues: CATSRGEGQETQYF. The CDR3 DNA reads TGCGCCACCTCCCGCGGCGAGGGGCAAGAGACCCAGTACTTC.

The chain's CDR3 is CASSSQGSSYGYTF. CDR3 bases: TGTGCCAGCAGCTCCCAGGGGTCCTCCTATGGCTACACCTTC. The rearrangement links TRBV7-8 to TRBJ1-2, with D possibly TRBD1 on 6 matching bases. Germline V gives CDR1 SGHVS, CDR2 FQNEAQ. V was shortened by 4 bases and J by 4 bases, with 13 bases between the two germline ends. The CDR3 has 14 amino acids. Drawing the rest from reference TRBV7-8 and TRBJ1-2, the complete variable domain is GAGVSQSPRYKVAKRGQDVALRCDPISGHVSLFWYQQALGQGPEFLTYFQNEAQLDKSGLPSDRFFAERPEGSVSTLKIQRTQQEDSAVYLCASSSQGSSYGYTFGSGTRLTVV.

The chain recombines TRBV7-2 with TRBJ2-7; TRBD1 agrees at 8 bases. With 2 bases clipped from V and 3 bases from J, the junction kept 6 bases outside the gene matches. Germline CDR1 SGHTA, CDR2 FQGNSA. The CDR3 runs 15 residues. The CDR3 region is CASSLQGALDYEQYF. The CDR3 region has the DNA TGTGCCAGCAGCTTACAGGGGGCTTTGGACTACGAGCAGTACTTC.

Concerning this clone: At one of its ends the junction is not consistent with the germline gene, which may arise from a read error. This sequence joins TRBV10-3 and TRBJ1-5; a weak D match, TRBD1 (6 bases). This CDR3 region has 20 residues. Germline V gene lookup returns CDR1 ENHRY and CDR2 SYGVKD. This chain's CDR3 is CAISESRLSFQGQSSQPQHF. CDR3 DNA: TGTGCCATCAGTGAGTCCCGTCTCTCTTTCCAGGGACAAAGCAGTCAGCCCCAGCATTTT.

J is TRBJ1-3 and V is TRBV7-8; 9 nucleotides line up with TRBD1. The CDR3 totals 16 residues. CDR1 is SGHVS and CDR2 is FQNEAQ in the germline V gene. The V gene end was trimmed by 5 bases and the J gene end by 4 bases; junction bases not matched to a gene: 9. The CDR3 bases are TGTGCCAGCAGCCCGGGACAGGGTACGGGAGGAAACACCATATATTTT. This encodes CASSPGQGTGGNTIYF.

The genes are TRBV7-3 and TRBJ2-2; D call uncertain. This CDR3 spans 13 amino acids. The germline V gene has CDR1 SGHTA and CDR2 FQGTGA. Trimming shortened V by 1 base and J by 6 bases, and 6 bases separated the two germline ends. The CDR3 reads CASSLIGPGELFF. The CDR3 region has the DNA TGTGCCAGCAGCTTAATAGGTCCCGGGGAGCTGTTTTTT.

J is TRBJ1-2 and V is TRBV19; tentatively, D is TRBD1 (5 bases). The V gene lost 7 bases and the J gene lost 0 bases, with 15 bases spanning the gap. The V gene's germline CDR1 is LNHDA and CDR2 SQIVND (reference sequence). This CDR3 is 15 amino acids long. DNA for the CDR3: TGTGCCAGTAAAGGGGAGCTTGGCACTAACTATGGCTACACCTTC. Residues: CASKGELGTNYGYTF.

V usage is TRBV11-2 and J usage is TRBJ2-3; tentatively, D is TRBD1 (6 bases). Germline V gene lookup returns CDR1 SGHAT and CDR2 FQNNGV. This CDR3 is 14 amino acids long. V gave up 5 bases and J gave up 0 bases, with 9 bases separating them. The CDR3 DNA is TGTGCCAGCAGCCGGACAGTAAGCACAGATACGCAGTATTTT. Translated: CASSRTVSTDTQYF.

This chain links TRBV7-2 with TRBJ1-6; maybe TRBD1 (5 bases). This CDR3 region has 14 residues. V was shortened by 8 bases and J by 4 bases, with 12 bases between the two germline ends. Per the germline V gene, CDR1 is SGHTA and CDR2 is FQGNSA. CDR3: CASGSAGYNSPLHF. CDR3 DNA: TGTGCCAGCGGAAGTGCAGGGTATAATTCACCCCTCCACTTT. Together with reference TRBV7-2 and TRBJ1-6, the CDR3 gives the full variable domain: GAGVSQSPSNKVTEKGKDVELRCDPISGHTALYWYRQSLGQGLEFLIYFQGNSAPDKSGLPSDRFSAERTGGSVSTLTIQRTQQEDSAVYLCASGSAGYNSPLHFGNGTRLTVT.

The chain is built from TRBV6-5 and TRBJ2-7; the D gene is possibly TRBD2 (6 bases). The germline CDR1 and CDR2 sequences are MNHEY and SVGAGI. The CDR3 length is 13 residues. V was clipped by 6 bases and J by 2 bases, with 11 bases between them. CDR3 nucleotides: TGTGCCAGCAGGAGTGGCGGGGCCTACGAGCAGTACTTC. It specifies CASRSGGAYEQYF.

The J gene is TRBJ1-6, the V gene TRBV11-2, with 10 bases matching TRBD1. CDR1 is SGHAT and CDR2 is FQNNGV in the germline V gene. CDR3 length equals 18 residues. With 1 base clipped from V and 1 base from J, the junction kept 4 bases outside the gene matches. CDR3 nucleotide sequence: TGTGCCAGCAGCTTAGTGTGGGACAGGGGATCCTATAATTCACCCCTCCACTTT. It codes for CASSLVWDRGSYNSPLHF.

The J gene is TRBJ2-7, the V gene TRBV7-8, with 7 nucleotides matching TRBD1. Germline CDR1 is SGHVS and CDR2 is FQNEAQ. The CDR3 sequence is 18 residues long. Trimming took 5 bases from V and 0 from J; bases not matched to a gene: 16. For the CDR3, the DNA is TGTGCCAGCAGCCAAAGGGACAGAAACATCCAAAACTCCTACGAGCAGTACTTC. This encodes CASSQRDRNIQNSYEQYF.

The chain recombines TRBV7-9 with TRBJ1-1; weak D call: TRBD1 (6 bases). The germline CDR1 and CDR2 sequences are SEHNR and FQNEAQ (reference sequence). V lost 5 bases and J lost 6, with 16 bases in between. This CDR3 spans 14 amino acids. The DNA for the CDR3 is TGTGCCAGCAGCCCGAGTACAGGGCCGGCTGAAGCTTTCTTT. Translated, it gives CASSPSTGPAEAFF.

This clone came up once. This chain links TRBV10-3 with TRBJ2-5; D unclear. The germline V gene has CDR1 ENHRY and CDR2 SYGVKD. The CDR3 is made up of 14 amino acids. The germline V and J ends were trimmed by 0 bases and 1 base, with 6 bases remaining between them. CDR3 nucleotide sequence: TGTGCCATCAGTGAGTCCGGCAGCCAAGAGACCCAGTACTTC. Amino acid sequence: CAISESGSQETQYF.

Details on this clone: Other DNA variants within this sample encode the same CDR3. This chain links TRBV9 with TRBJ2-3, with D possibly being TRBD2 (5 bases). CDR1 SGDLS and CDR2 YYNGEE come from the germline V gene. V was cut by 3 bases and J by 2 bases, with 10 bases left in between. The CDR3 is 14 amino acids. The CDR3 protein is CASSEREPTDTQYF. The CDR3 nucleotides are TGTGCCAGCAGCGAAAGGGAGCCCACAGATACGCAGTATTTT.

This sequence joins TRBV5-6 and TRBJ1-4; TRBD1 matches 9 bases. V lost 4 bases to trimming and J lost 4 bases; unmatched junction nucleotides: 5. This CDR3 contains 15 residues. The germline CDR1 and CDR2 sequences are SGHDT and YYEEEE. The CDR3 loop is CASSLSGQGNEKLFF. The CDR3, as DNA: TGTGCCAGCAGCCTCTCGGGACAGGGTAATGAAAAACTGTTTTTT.

The chain recombines TRBV27 with TRBJ1-4, with 11 bases identical to TRBD1. The CDR3 extends over 16 amino acids. The junction had 2 bases not matched to a gene; V was cut back by 5 bases and J by 0 bases. CDR1 is MNHEY and CDR2 is SMNVEV in the germline V gene (reference sequence). The chain's CDR3 is CASSQGQGATNEKLFF. The CDR3, as DNA: TGTGCCAGCAGTCAGGGACAGGGGGCAACTAATGAAAAACTGTTTTTT. Combining the CDR3 with reference TRBV27 and TRBJ1-4 gives the whole variable domain EAQVTQNPRYLITVTGKKLTVTCSQNMNHEYMSWYRQDPGLGLRQIYYSMNVEVTDKGDVPEGYKVSRKEKRNFPLILESPSPNQTSLYFCASSQGQGATNEKLFFGSGTQLSVL.